A selection of T cell receptor beta chains follows, all from one sample in a study of blood T cell repertoires in COVID-19. The table came from immunoSEQ multiplex PCR; TCRdb's copy has only in-frame clones and leaves some out. The table records about 140,000 clones, 65% to 80% of them present only once. Sequenced material: peripheral blood. The origin of the receptors is an elderly man with acute or convalescent COVID-19. Each CDR3 is given with its conserved first and last residue. Fields, in order: J gene, V gene, clone size, D gene, CDR3 DNA, CDR3 protein. The D gene is left open where the match is weak. Size is stated for part of the rows, as once, few or many counts, or as a class when the clone is expanded.

TRBJ1-2,TRBV23-1,-,-,TGCGCCGTACGGCCCACCCAGGGAAAGAGCTATGGCTACACCTTC,CAVRPTQGKSYGYTF
TRBJ2-7,TRBV28,-,TRBD1,TGTGCCAGCAGTCGGACAGGCGGGTACGAGCAGTACTTC,CASSRTGGYEQYF
TRBJ2-1,TRBV5-8,-,TRBD2,TGTGCCAGCAGCTCAGCGGGGGGGAATGAGCAGTTCTTC,CASSSAGGNEQFF
TRBJ1-5,TRBV28,-,-,TGTGCCAGCAATATGGCAGGCTCAGGGCGGCCCCAGCATTTT,CASNMAGSGRPQHF
TRBJ2-7,TRBV10-2,-,TRBD2,TGCGCCAGCAGCAGACCGGGACTAGAGTACGAGCAGTACTTC,CASSRPGLEYEQYF
TRBJ1-4,TRBV28,-,-,TGTGCCAGCAGTACGGGGGGGTCTAATGAAAAACTGTTTTTT,CASSTGGSNEKLFF
TRBJ2-1,TRBV19,-,TRBD1,TGTGCCAGTAGTGTCCGGGACAGGGGGCGCGTCGATGAGCAGTTCTTC,CASSVRDRGRVDEQFF
TRBJ2-3,TRBV10-3,few,-,TGTGCCATCAGTGAGGGGCCAGATACGCAGTATTTT,CAISEGPDTQYF
TRBJ2-5,TRBV2,-,TRBD1,TGTGCCAGCAGCACGGGGACAGGGGATGAAGAGACCCAGTACTTC,CASSTGTGDEETQYF
TRBJ2-3,TRBV12-3/TRBV12-4,-,-,TGTGCCAGCAGTTTTAACGGGAGAGATACGCAGTATTTT,CASSFNGRDTQYF
TRBJ2-5,TRBV19,-,TRBD1,TGTGCCAGTAGACCCCTCGGGACAGGGCGAGGGGAGACCCAGTACTTC,CASRPLGTGRGETQYF
TRBJ1-4,TRBV30,-,TRBD1,TGTGCCTGGAGTCCCCCCCCTCGGGGGACAGAGTTGTTTTTT,CAWSPPPRGTELFF
TRBJ1-1,TRBV7-9,-,-,TGTGCCAGCAGTAAGGCCAAGGGGCTGAACACTGAAGCTTTCTTT,CASSKAKGLNTEAFF
TRBJ1-5,TRBV4-1,-,-,TGCGCCAGCAGCCTTGACAGGTTCAGCAATCAGCCCCAGCATTTT,CASSLDRFSNQPQHF
TRBJ1-1,TRBV29-1,-,TRBD1,TGCAGCGTTCACAGGGGGAACACTGAAGCTTTCTTT,CSVHRGNTEAFF
TRBJ2-5,TRBV7-2,-,-,TGTGCCAGCAGCTTAGGATCGGGGAGGGAGACCCAGTACTTC,CASSLGSGRETQYF
TRBJ2-6,TRBV7-2,-,TRBD1,TGTGCCAGCAGCTACCGGACAGGGGGCCTCTCTGGGGCCAACGTCCTGACTTTC,CASSYRTGGLSGANVLTF
TRBJ1-2,TRBV4-3,-,TRBD1,TGCGCCAGCAGCCACACGGACAGGGGCGGTCGCGGCTACACCTTC,CASSHTDRGGRGYTF
TRBJ2-1,TRBV11-1,-,-,TGTGCCAGCAGCTTAGTCGGAGGGTCCTACAATGAGCAGTTCTTC,CASSLVGGSYNEQFF
TRBJ2-3,TRBV18,-,-,TGTGCCAGCTCACAAGGAACCACGGGAAGCGGCACAGATACGCAGTATTTT,CASSQGTTGSGTDTQYF
TRBJ2-5,TRBV12-3/TRBV12-4,-,-,TGTGCCAGCAGTTTGGACTCTAGGACCCAGTACTTC,CASSLDSRTQYF
TRBJ2-7,TRBV7-9,-,-,TGTGCCAGCAGCCTAGACGCGACAGGATATCTCTACGAGCAGTACTTC,CASSLDATGYLYEQYF
TRBJ1-5,TRBV7-8,-,TRBD1,TGTGCCAGCAGCTTAGGGGCAGGGGGATGGAATCAGCCCCAGCATTTT,CASSLGAGGWNQPQHF
TRBJ2-5,TRBV7-2,many,TRBD2,TGTGCCAGCAGCTCCGGGACTAGGGGGGAGACCCAGTACTTC,CASSSGTRGETQYF
TRBJ1-1,TRBV7-2,-,TRBD1,TGTGCCAGCAGCCCCACCCAGGGGGGCACTGAAGCTTTCTTT,CASSPTQGGTEAFF
TRBJ2-3,TRBV5-1,-,TRBD1,TGCGCCAGCAGCTCCGGACAGGCTGATACGCAGTATTTT,CASSSGQADTQYF